The text below deals with one T cell receptor beta chain. These data come from a study of Graves' ophthalmopathy and Graves' hyperthyroidism. Ophthalmopathy donors' eye disease showed moderate-to-severe activity, CAS of at least 3, NOSPECS of at least 4 and duration under 3 months. Germline values: CDR1 MNHNS, CDR2 SASEGT. V was trimmed by 4 bases and J by 4 bases, leaving 8 bases between them. This CDR3 has 12 residues. RNA transcripts yielded amplified TCR beta CDR3 regions. After a first-round RT-PCR with HTBI primers, a second-round multiplex PCR was run. TCRdb itself ran the multiplex PCR reads through MiXCR, one entry per CDR3 protein. The sample has some 160,000 distinct CDR3 sequences, 39% seen once; the top ten hold roughly 9%.

The chain recombines TRBV6-1 with TRBJ2-7, with D possibly matching TRBD2 (5 bases). Sample: peripheral blood. This receptor was taken from a man younger than 40 with Graves' ophthalmopathy. The CDR3 region is CASSGEGYEQYF. CDR3 sequence (DNA): TGTGCCAGCAGTGGTGAGGGTTACGAGCAGTACTTC.